This paragraph reports one T cell receptor (beta chain). The data belong to a study of blood T cell repertoires in COVID-19. Study information: The United States, Italy and Spain provided the acute and convalescent COVID-19 samples. The cDNA or gDNA used as material had been derived from T cells, B-cell-depleted T cells, or PBMCs.

The CDR3 loop spans 17 amino acids. Germline V gene lookup returns CDR1 SGDLS and CDR2 YYNGEE. Trimming stripped 4 bases from V and 8 bases from J, with 24 bases between. Study processing details: Amplification of reference gene primers provided the estimated nucleated cell counts. Here immunoSEQ multiplex PCR was the method, and the copy in TCRdb shows in-frame clones only, minus some. V and J calls and clone size are those listed in that table; D and trimming were worked out from the DNA. The data contain approximately 61,000 clones, 65% to 90% of them singletons. The origin of this receptor is a middle-aged man with COVID-19, enrolled during active disease. The rearrangement joins TRBV9 to TRBJ1-4; tentatively, D is TRBD1 (5 bases). Sequenced material: peripheral blood. This chain's CDR3 is CASSPLNLRQGREKLFF. In DNA, the CDR3 is TGTGCCAGCAGCCCGCTAAACCTAAGGCAGGGTAGAGAAAAACTGTTTTTT.